The present T cell receptor beta chain was sequenced within a study of breast tumors, draining lymph nodes, adjacent tissues. TCRdb itself ran the multiplex PCR reads through MiXCR, one entry per CDR3 protein. This sample has about 230,000 distinct CDR3 sequences, with about 30% found just once. The lymph nodes were axillary draining lymph nodes from breast cancer patients. This CDR3 is built from 15 residues. V was pared by 11 bases and J by 5 bases, with 14 bases of the junction left unmatched. Germline V lookup: CDR1 LGHDT, CDR2 YNNKEL (reference sequence). This clonotype was found many times. Its antigen is unknown. General study points: Tumor and nontumor repertoires were significantly more similar in luminal-like than in basal-like breast cancer. Data fit most tumor T cells coming from lymph node, expanding in tumor.

The chain is built from TRBV3-1 and TRBJ2-3, with 9 bases identical to TRBD2. This sequence was found in a female donor with breast cancer. Some clones in this sample may be carry-over from other donors' samples. Sequencing input: axillary lymph node tissue. The DNA of the CDR3 is TGTGCCTTACGGGTTGGAGCGGGAGGAATAGATACGCAGTATTTT. Translating it yields CALRVGAGGIDTQYF.